Listed below are T cell receptor beta chains from one sample, sequenced in a study of blood T cell repertoires in COVID-19. Measured with immunoSEQ multiplex PCR; TCRdb has only the in-frame clones, and not every one. The sample carries about 310,000 clones, about 90% recorded once. The material sequenced was peripheral blood. Receptor source: a woman aged 30 to 39 with COVID-19, enrolled during active disease. The CDR3 runs from the conserved cysteine through the conserved F or W. A D gene is named only where the DNA matches it firmly. The size field is filled for only some rows; it gives once, few, many or a size class.

abundance,v_gene,d_gene,j_gene,CDR3aa,CDR3nt
-,TRBV7-9,-,TRBJ2-1,CASSYAGISEQFF,TGTGCCAGCAGCTACGCCGGGATCTCTGAGCAGTTCTTC
-,TRBV7-9,-,TRBJ1-4,CASSPLEEKLFF,TGTGCCAGCAGCCCCTTAGAGGAAAAACTGTTTTTT
-,TRBV30,TRBD1,TRBJ2-7,CALQGGLSYEQYF,TGTGCCTTACAGGGGGGTTTATCCTACGAGCAGTACTTC
once,TRBV5-1,-,TRBJ2-7,CASSLVPGLDEQYF,TGCGCCAGCAGCTTGGTGCCGGGACTGGACGAGCAGTACTTC
-,TRBV30,TRBD1,TRBJ1-5,CAWSGTGSGQPQHF,TGTGCCTGGAGTGGGACAGGGAGCGGTCAGCCCCAGCATTTT
-,TRBV28,TRBD1,TRBJ1-3,CASSLDRGPASSSGNTIYF,TGTGCCAGCAGCCTCGACAGGGGCCCTGCCTCGTCCTCTGGAAACACCATATATTTT
-,TRBV29-1,TRBD2,TRBJ2-1,CSVATSGRADEQFF,TGCAGCGTCGCCACTAGCGGGAGGGCCGATGAGCAGTTCTTC
-,TRBV7-2,TRBD2,TRBJ2-7,CASSPIAGGGYEQYF,TGTGCCAGCAGCCCTATAGCGGGAGGTGGCTACGAGCAGTACTTC
-,TRBV29-1,-,TRBJ1-1,CSVGGGMNTEAFF,TGCAGCGTTGGCGGGGGGATGAACACTGAAGCTTTCTTT
-,TRBV5-1,TRBD2,TRBJ2-3,CASRTGGGTDTQYF,TGCGCCAGCCGGACGGGAGGGGGTACAGATACGCAGTATTTT
-,TRBV7-6,TRBD1,TRBJ2-1,CASSPQGAGSYNEQFF,TGTGCCAGCAGCCCCCAGGGGGCCGGCTCCTACAATGAGCAGTTCTTC
-,TRBV29-1,TRBD2,TRBJ2-7,CSVVPSGSPYEQYF,TGCAGCGTTGTGCCCAGCGGGAGCCCCTACGAGCAGTACTTC
-,TRBV30,-,TRBJ1-4,CAWSEGQEDEKLFF,TGTGCCTGGAGTGAGGGTCAGGAGGATGAAAAACTGTTTTTT
once,TRBV25-1,TRBD1,TRBJ1-1,CASSEGDRVASSRTEAFF,TGTGCCAGCAGTGAAGGGGACAGGGTCGCATCGTCGCGGACTGAAGCTTTCTTT
-,TRBV7-2,TRBD1,TRBJ1-2,CASSHGQAYGYTF,TGTGCCAGCAGCCACGGACAGGCCTATGGCTACACCTTC
-,TRBV21-1,-,TRBJ1-3,CASSKVLAREAGNTIYF,TGTGCCAGCAGCAAAGTATTAGCCAGGGAAGCTGGAAACACCATATATTTT
-,TRBV18,TRBD2,TRBJ2-7,CASSPPDLAGGPGEQYF,TGTGCCAGCTCACCACCGGATCTAGCGGGAGGGCCGGGCGAGCAGTACTTC
-,TRBV25-1,-,TRBJ2-2,CASSEFRENTGELFF,TGTGCCAGCAGTGAATTTCGGGAGAACACCGGGGAGCTGTTTTTT
few,TRBV6-1,-,TRBJ1-2,CASSDSGQNYGYTF,TGTGCCAGCAGTGATTCAGGACAGAACTATGGCTACACCTTC
-,TRBV6-2/TRBV6-3,-,TRBJ1-5,CASSSTVLSNQPQHF,TGTGCCAGCAGTTCCACAGTACTTAGCAATCAGCCCCAGCATTTT
-,TRBV6-1,-,TRBJ1-5,CASSEMAPNQPQHF,TGTGCCAGCAGTGAGATGGCCCCCAATCAGCCCCAGCATTTT
-,TRBV28,TRBD1,TRBJ2-1,CASNNRGYSYNEQFF,TGTGCCAGCAATAACAGGGGATACTCCTACAATGAGCAGTTCTTC
-,TRBV13,TRBD1,TRBJ2-7,CASSLGPGQSSYEQYF,TGTGCCAGCAGCTTAGGCCCGGGACAGAGCTCCTACGAGCAGTACTTC
once,TRBV19,TRBD1,TRBJ1-2,CASSPGDRGTYNYGYTF,TGTGCCAGTAGTCCGGGGGACAGGGGGACCTATAACTATGGCTACACCTTC
-,TRBV3-1/TRBV3-2,-,TRBJ2-7,CASSQMVNTYEQYF,TGTGCCAGCAGCCAGATGGTCAACACCTACGAGCAGTACTTC
-,TRBV28,TRBD1,TRBJ2-7,CASSPQGGEQYF,TGTGCCAGCAGCCCACAGGGGGGCGAGCAGTACTTC
-,TRBV2,TRBD1,TRBJ1-5,CASSPQGANQPQHF,TGTGCCAGCAGTCCCCAGGGGGCTAATCAGCCCCAGCATTTT
-,TRBV2,TRBD1,TRBJ1-2,CASRGQAANYGYTF,TGTGCCAGCAGGGGACAGGCCGCTAACTATGGCTACACCTTC
once,TRBV5-8,-,TRBJ2-5,CASSLTRDTFWETQYF,TGTGCCAGCAGCTTGACCCGGGACACCTTTTGGGAGACCCAGTACTTC
-,TRBV30,TRBD1,TRBJ1-3,CAWSVHVSPRQGSGNTIYF,TGTGCCTGGAGTGTACACGTTTCCCCTCGACAGGGGTCTGGAAACACCATATATTTT
-,TRBV28,-,TRBJ1-5,CASRPGPAQPQHF,TGTGCCAGCAGACCTGGGCCGGCTCAGCCCCAGCATTTT
-,TRBV28,TRBD1,TRBJ1-6,CASRTGQYNSPLHF,TGTGCCAGCAGGACGGGACAGTATAATTCACCCCTCCACTTT
-,TRBV30,TRBD1,TRBJ1-2,CAWSRDRGHGYTF,TGTGCCTGGAGTCGGGACAGGGGTCATGGCTACACCTTC
-,TRBV7-9,-,TRBJ2-5,CASSLARGERETQYF,TGTGCCAGCAGCTTAGCGCGGGGTGAGCGAGAGACCCAGTACTTC
-,TRBV16,-,TRBJ1-1,CASSPMRDTQNTEAFF,TGTGCCAGCAGCCCCATGAGGGACACCCAGAACACTGAAGCTTTCTTT
-,TRBV5-1,TRBD1,TRBJ2-1,CASSFSRGYNEQFF,TGCGCCAGCAGCTTTTCCAGGGGGTACAATGAGCAGTTCTTC
-,TRBV27,TRBD1,TRBJ1-2,CASRRTGAGGYTF,TGTGCCAGCAGACGTACAGGGGCGGGAGGCTACACCTTC
-,TRBV7-8,TRBD2,TRBJ2-7,CASSLAFSGREQYF,TGTGCCAGCAGCTTAGCTTTTAGCGGGAGAGAGCAGTACTTC
-,TRBV5-6,-,TRBJ1-1,CASSLVSGVGEAFF,TGTGCCAGCAGCTTGGTCTCAGGGGTGGGTGAAGCTTTCTTT
-,TRBV30,TRBD2,TRBJ2-7,CAWSPASGYEQYF,TGTGCCTGGAGTCCGGCTAGCGGCTACGAGCAGTACTTC